This TCR beta chain was observed in a study of T cells in Graves' hyperthyroidism and ophthalmopathy. Study-wide background: The blood sample was taken at first diagnosis, before treatment began. Findings and limits, study-wide: A 13 V-J signature model discriminated ophthalmopathy versus stable hyperthyroidism. Most clonotypes that expanded in the thyroid above 0.001 also showed up in blood.

This blood was taken when hyperthyroidism was first diagnosed, before any ophthalmopathy symptoms existed. RNA transcripts yielded amplified TCR beta CDR3 regions. With the HTBI primer set, the TCR CDR3 went through a first round of RT-PCR. Using its own MiXCR run on the multiplex PCR reads, TCRdb lists one record per CDR3 protein. The sample consists of about 770,000 distinct CDR3 sequences, about 19% of them appearing once. This clonotype was counted between two and nine times. Its specificity is not known. Germline V CDR1 and CDR2: LNHDA, SQIVND (reference sequence). V was trimmed by 4 bases and J by 7 bases, leaving 10 bases between them. The CDR3 consists of 12 residues.

The chain is built from TRBV19 and TRBJ1-1; D is uncertain. The sequence derives from a woman aged 50 to 60 with Graves' hyperthyroidism that later progressed to Graves' ophthalmopathy. The specimen sequenced was blood. In DNA form, the CDR3 reads TGTGCCAGTAGTAGCCTCGACGATGAAGCTTTCTTT. Translation gives CASSSLDDEAFF.